Given below is one T cell receptor beta chain in context. The data are from a study of beta chain features in type 1 diabetes. Overall study context: All samples yielded some 110 million examined sorted cells.

Every bit of the isolated RNA underwent reverse transcription, so sequencing read expressed TCRB transcripts. It was found that naive, central memory and regulatory T cell samples averaged approximately 3.5 million reads. Generated by immunoSEQ multiplex PCR, the TCRdb table keeps only in-frame clones and is missing some. The data hold hundreds of thousands of clones, with approximately 31% observed a single time. Germline CDR1 is GTSNPN and CDR2 is SVGIG (reference sequence). The CDR3 length is 11 residues. The V gene lost 2 bases and the J gene lost 6 bases, with 8 bases spanning the gap. The origin of this receptor is a man between 18 and 29 years old in good health. Specimen: naive CD4+ T cells from blood. V and J are TRBV30 and TRBJ2-7; D gene uncertain. CDR3 amino acids: CAWSSRSEQYF. The CDR3 DNA follows: TGTGCCTGGAGTTCTCGTTCCGAGCAGTACTTC.